This T cell receptor beta chain was identified during a study of blood T cell repertoires in COVID-19. Study in general: Samples came from the United States, Italy and Spain, spanning acute and convalescent COVID-19. Sources were T cells, B-cell-depleted T cells, or PBMCs; the material itself was cDNA or gDNA.

Clones were read by immunoSEQ multiplex PCR, and TCRdb kept only the in-frame ones, dropping some. The repertoire holds 200,000 or so clones, about 85% seen once, with about 10% in the top ten. The clonotype comes from a woman older than 75 with COVID-19, enrolled during active disease. What was sequenced was peripheral blood.

CDR3 nucleotide sequence: TGTGCCAGCAGCTTAGACCAGACCTACGAGCAGTACTTC. It is translated as CASSLDQTYEQYF. This chain uses TRBV7-7 with TRBJ2-7; the D is unclear. The ends were cut back, 1 base at V and 2 bases at J, with 6 bases in the middle. Germline assignment: CDR1 SSHAT and CDR2 FNYEAQ (reference sequence). The CDR3 contains 13 residues. The full variable domain, in which reference TRBV7-7 and TRBJ2-7 provide the parts outside the CDR3, is GAGVSQSPRYKVTKRGQDVTLRCDPISSHATLYWYQQALGQGPEFLTYFNYEAQPDKSGLPSDRFSAERPEGSISTLTIQRTEQRDSAMYRCASSLDQTYEQYFGPGTRLTVT.